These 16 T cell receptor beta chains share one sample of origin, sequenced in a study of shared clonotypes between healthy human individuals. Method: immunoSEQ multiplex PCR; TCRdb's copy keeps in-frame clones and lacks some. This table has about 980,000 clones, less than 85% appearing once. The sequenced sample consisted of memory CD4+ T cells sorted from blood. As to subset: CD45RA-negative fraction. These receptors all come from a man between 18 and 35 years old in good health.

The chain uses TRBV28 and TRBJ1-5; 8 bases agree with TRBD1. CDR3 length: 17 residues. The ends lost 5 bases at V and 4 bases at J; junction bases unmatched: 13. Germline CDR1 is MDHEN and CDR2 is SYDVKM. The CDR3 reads CASSLQPWTGWNQPQHF. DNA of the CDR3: TGTGCCAGCAGTCTGCAACCCTGGACAGGGTGGAATCAGCCCCAGCATTTT.

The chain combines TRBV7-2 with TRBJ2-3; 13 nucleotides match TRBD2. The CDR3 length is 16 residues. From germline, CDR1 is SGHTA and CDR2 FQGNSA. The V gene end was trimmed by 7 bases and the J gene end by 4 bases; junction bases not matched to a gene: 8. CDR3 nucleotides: TGTGCCAGCATGCTGACTAGCGGGAGGTCTGCAGATACGCAGTATTTT. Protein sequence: CASMLTSGRSADTQYF.

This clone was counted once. CDR3: CASSSTTTGSYEQYF. In nucleotides, the CDR3 is TGTGCCAGCAGTTCGACGACGACAGGCTCCTACGAGCAGTACTTC. The J gene is TRBJ2-7, the V gene TRBV27, with D maybe TRBD1 (6 bases). Trimming took 4 bases from V and 0 from J, leaving 13 bases between them. In germline, CDR1 is MNHEY, CDR2 SMNVEV (reference sequence). CDR3 length equals 15 residues.

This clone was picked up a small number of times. The CDR3 DNA reads as TGCGCCAGCACCTCGATGGCGTTGGGGGAGTTGTCGAACACTGAAGCTTTCTTT. This gives the protein CASTSMALGELSNTEAFF. This chain links TRBV5-1 with TRBJ1-1, with a weak D call TRBD1 (5 bases). The CDR3 has 18 residues. V lost 6 bases and J 1 base, leaving 25 bases between the germline ends. Germline lookup yields CDR1 SGHRS and CDR2 YFSETQ.

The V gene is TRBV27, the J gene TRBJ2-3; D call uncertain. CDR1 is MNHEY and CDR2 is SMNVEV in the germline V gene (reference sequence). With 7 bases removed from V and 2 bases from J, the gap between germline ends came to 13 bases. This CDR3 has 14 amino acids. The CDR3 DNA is TGTGCCAGCATGTTGGGCAGGCCCACAGATACGCAGTATTTT. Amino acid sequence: CASMLGRPTDTQYF.

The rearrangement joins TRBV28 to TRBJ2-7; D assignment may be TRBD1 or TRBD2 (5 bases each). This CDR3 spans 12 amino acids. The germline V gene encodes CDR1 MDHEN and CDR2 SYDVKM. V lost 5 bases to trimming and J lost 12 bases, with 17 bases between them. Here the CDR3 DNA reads TGTGCCAGCAGTACCCCCGGGGCCCGGCCGTACTTC. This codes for CASSTPGARPYF.

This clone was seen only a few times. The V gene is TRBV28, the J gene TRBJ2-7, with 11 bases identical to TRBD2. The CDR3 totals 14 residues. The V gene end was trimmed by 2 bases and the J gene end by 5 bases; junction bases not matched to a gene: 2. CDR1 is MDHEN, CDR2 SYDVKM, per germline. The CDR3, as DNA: TGTGCCAGCAGTTTACAACTAGCGGGAGACGAGCAGTACTTC. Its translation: CASSLQLAGDEQYF.

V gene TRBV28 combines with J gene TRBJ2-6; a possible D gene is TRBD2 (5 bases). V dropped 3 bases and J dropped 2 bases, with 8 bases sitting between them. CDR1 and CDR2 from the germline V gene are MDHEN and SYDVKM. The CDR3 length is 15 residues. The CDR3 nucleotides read TGTGCCAGCAGTTTGGAGGTCCCTGGGGCCAACGTCCTGACTTTC. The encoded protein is CASSLEVPGANVLTF.

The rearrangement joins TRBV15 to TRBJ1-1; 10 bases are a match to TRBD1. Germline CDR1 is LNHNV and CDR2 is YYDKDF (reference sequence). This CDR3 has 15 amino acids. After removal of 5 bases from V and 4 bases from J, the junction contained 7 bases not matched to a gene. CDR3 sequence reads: CATSLRDRGVTEAFF. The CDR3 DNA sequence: TGTGCCACCAGCCTAAGGGACAGGGGTGTCACTGAAGCTTTCTTT. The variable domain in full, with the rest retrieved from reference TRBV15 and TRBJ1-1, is DAMVIQNPRYQVTQFGKPVTLSCSQTLNHNVMYWYQQKSSQAPKLLFHYYDKDFNNEADTPDNFQSRRPNTSFCFLDIRSPGLGDTAMYLCATSLRDRGVTEAFFGQGTRLTVV.

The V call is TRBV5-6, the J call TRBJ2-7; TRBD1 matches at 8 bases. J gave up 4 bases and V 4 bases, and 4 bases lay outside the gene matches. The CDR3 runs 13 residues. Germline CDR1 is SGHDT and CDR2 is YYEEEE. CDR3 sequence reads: CASSRQGWYEQYF. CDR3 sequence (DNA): TGTGCCAGCAGCCGACAGGGGTGGTACGAGCAGTACTTC.

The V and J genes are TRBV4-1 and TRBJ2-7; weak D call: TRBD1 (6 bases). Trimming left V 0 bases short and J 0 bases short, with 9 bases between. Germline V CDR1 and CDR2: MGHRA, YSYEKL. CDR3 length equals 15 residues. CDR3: CASSQDQGRSYEQYF. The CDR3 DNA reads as TGCGCCAGCAGCCAAGACCAGGGGCGCTCCTACGAGCAGTACTTC.

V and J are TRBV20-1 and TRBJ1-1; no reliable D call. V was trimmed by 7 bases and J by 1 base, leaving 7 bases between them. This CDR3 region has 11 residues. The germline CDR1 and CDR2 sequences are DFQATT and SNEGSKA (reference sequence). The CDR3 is CSVIGNTEAFF. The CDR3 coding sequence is TGCAGTGTAATTGGGAACACTGAAGCTTTCTTT.

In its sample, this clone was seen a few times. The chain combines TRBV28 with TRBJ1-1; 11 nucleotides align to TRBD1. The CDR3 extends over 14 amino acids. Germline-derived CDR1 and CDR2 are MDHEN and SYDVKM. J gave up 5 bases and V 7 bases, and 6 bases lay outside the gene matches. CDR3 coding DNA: TGTGCCAGCAAAGGACAGGGGGCACAGACTGAAGCTTTCTTT. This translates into CASKGQGAQTEAFF.

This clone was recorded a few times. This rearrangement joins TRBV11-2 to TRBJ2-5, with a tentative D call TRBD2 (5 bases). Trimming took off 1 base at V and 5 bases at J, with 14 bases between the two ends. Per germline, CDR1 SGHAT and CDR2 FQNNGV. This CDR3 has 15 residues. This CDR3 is CASSLVAGSFETQYF. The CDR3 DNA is TGTGCCAGCAGCTTAGTGGCGGGCTCCTTTGAGACCCAGTACTTC.

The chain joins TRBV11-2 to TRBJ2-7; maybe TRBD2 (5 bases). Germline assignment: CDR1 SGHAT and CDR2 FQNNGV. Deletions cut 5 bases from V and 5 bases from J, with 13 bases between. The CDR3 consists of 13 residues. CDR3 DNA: TGTGCCAGCAGCCCCAACGAGGGAAACGAGCAGTACTTC. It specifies CASSPNEGNEQYF.

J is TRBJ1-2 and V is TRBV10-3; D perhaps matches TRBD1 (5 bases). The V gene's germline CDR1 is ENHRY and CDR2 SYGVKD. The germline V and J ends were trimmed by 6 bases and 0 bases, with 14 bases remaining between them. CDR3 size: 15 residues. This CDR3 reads CAIREGAGSNYGYTF. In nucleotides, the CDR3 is TGTGCCATCAGAGAAGGGGCAGGTTCTAACTATGGCTACACCTTC.